This T cell receptor (beta chain) was sequenced during a study of low-dose radiotherapy and immunotherapy resistance in tumors (dated 2022 in TCRdb). The study in broad terms: Cohort 1 received 0.5 Gy per fraction every 2 weeks, with a prescribed total PTV dose of 6.5 Gy. First-strand cDNA was synthesized with Superscript III and a set of TRAV- and TRBV-specific primers, covering both TCRalpha and TCRbeta chains. Trial participants were not randomized into treatment groups. Starting on cycle 1 day 1, patients took 300 mg of aspirin by mouth once a day for four cycles. Patients were given nivolumab as a 240 mg flat dose every two weeks and ipilimumab at 1 mg/kg every six weeks, with both drugs delivered intravenously. Cohort 2 received 1 Gy per fraction every two weeks, with a total of 13 Gy over 26 weeks. Eight patients were included in the translational analysis: three from the first dose cohort and the first five from the second dose cohort. Every two weeks, patients got intravenous cyclophosphamide at 200 mg/m2, given one day ahead of each radiation and immunotherapy administration.

Reads for this sample came from an Illumina HiSeq 2500. TCRs were amplified for 20 PCR cycles with Phusion, using a constant-region primer paired with the adapter attached to the V primers. Amplification of the isolated mRNA was done with the MessageAmp II aRNA Amplification Kit, which involved a roughly 16-hour in vitro transcription at 37 degrees C. mRNA for TCR sequencing was isolated with the Dynabeads mRNA DIRECT Purification Kit. A second roughly 25-cycle Phusion PCR added indexed Illumina adapters, and products were purified with AMPure XP beads. The original pipeline was this. Custom Perl scripts pooled TCR sequences encoding the same protein, removed out-of-frame sequences and computed each clonotype's abundance. TCR sequences supported by only a single read were excluded from analysis. Repertoire metrics included Shannon entropy, Gini index, clonality, richness, and frequency of TCRs shared between repertoires. TCRdb reprocessing: public reads trimmed at Q25 with fastp, clones called with MiXCR, in-frame beta chains kept. All rows with the same CDR3 protein become a single entry with the most common DNA and genes. The V and J calls were determined by TCRdb, not by the authors. Counted in this sample were some 53,000 distinct CDR3 sequences; approximately 35% of them appeared once. 8% to 9% of the sample is taken by the ten largest.

The intended sense of this specimen's time point label: after trial treatment. The treatment or condition label of this sample denotes: LDRT plus nivolumab, ipilimumab, low-dose cyclophosphamide and aspirin (RACIN trial). The donors took part in RACIN, a single-arm, phase I, dose-escalation trial that combined nivolumab, ipilimumab, aspirin, low-dose cyclophosphamide and low-dose radiotherapy. Patients with advanced, TIL-negative solid tumors were considered eligible. About this clonotype itself: No antigen is known for it. No much larger clonotype is one base removed from it; base qualities were not supplied.

The CDR3 runs 16 residues from the cysteine to the phenylalanine. This entry keeps only the CDR3 DNA: 48 bases, framed from base 1. CDR1 and CDR2 were assigned from the germline V gene as SGHAT and FQNNGV. V loses 5 bases at its end and J loses 5 bases; junction bases beyond the gene matches: 10. The sample was PBMCs, taken after low-dose radiotherapy plus immunotherapy. This receptor was identified in a male donor with rectosigmoid adenocarcinoma. The chain links TRBV11-2 with TRBJ2-1; 9 of the junction bases match TRBD1. In nucleotides, the sequence is TGTGCCAGCAGCCGTGGCGGGACAGGGTATAACAATGAGCAGTTCTTC. The encoded protein is CASSRGGTGYNNEQFF.